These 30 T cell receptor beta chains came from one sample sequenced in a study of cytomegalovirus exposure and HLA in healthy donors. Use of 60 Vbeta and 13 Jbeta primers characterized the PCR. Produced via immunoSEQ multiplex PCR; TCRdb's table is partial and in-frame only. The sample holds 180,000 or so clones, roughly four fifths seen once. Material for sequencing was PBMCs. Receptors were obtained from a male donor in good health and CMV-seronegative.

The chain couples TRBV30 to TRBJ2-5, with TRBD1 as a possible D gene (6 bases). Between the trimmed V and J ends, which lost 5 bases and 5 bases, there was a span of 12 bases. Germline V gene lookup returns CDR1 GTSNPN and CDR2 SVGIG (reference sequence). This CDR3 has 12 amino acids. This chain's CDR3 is CAWSQGYETQYF. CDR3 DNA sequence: TGTGCCTGGTCACAGGGTTACGAGACCCAGTACTTC.

CDR3 DNA sequence: TGCGCCAGCAGCCAAGATGCCCAGGAGGACTATGGCTACACCTTC. This translates into CASSQDAQEDYGYTF. The chain carries TRBV4-1 and TRBJ1-2; D is unresolved. Germline V CDR1 and CDR2: MGHRA, YSYEKL. The V gene lost 0 bases and the J gene lost 3 bases, with 11 bases spanning the gap. CDR3 length: 15 residues.

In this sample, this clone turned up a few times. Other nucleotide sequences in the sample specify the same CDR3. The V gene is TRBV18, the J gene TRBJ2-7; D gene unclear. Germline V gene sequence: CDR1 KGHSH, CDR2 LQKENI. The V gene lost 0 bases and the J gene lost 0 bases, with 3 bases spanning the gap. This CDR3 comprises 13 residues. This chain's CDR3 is CASSPPSSYEQYF. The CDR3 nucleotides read TGTGCCAGCTCACCACCCAGCTCCTACGAGCAGTACTTC.

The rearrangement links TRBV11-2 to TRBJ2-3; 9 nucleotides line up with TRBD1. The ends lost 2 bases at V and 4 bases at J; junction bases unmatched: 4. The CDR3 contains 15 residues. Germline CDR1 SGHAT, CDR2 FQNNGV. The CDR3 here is CASSLFGQGPDTQYF. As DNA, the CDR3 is TGTGCCAGCAGCTTATTTGGACAGGGGCCAGATACGCAGTATTTT.

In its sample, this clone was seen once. DNA for the CDR3: TGTGCCAGCAGATACCTAGCGGGAGGGACCGGGGAGCTGTTTTTT. Translating gives CASRYLAGGTGELFF. The rearrangement links TRBV2 to TRBJ2-2; 12 positions agree with TRBD2. The CDR3 totals 15 residues. The ends lost 6 bases at V and 5 bases at J; junction bases unmatched: 4. Per the germline V gene, CDR1 is SNHLY and CDR2 is FYNNEI.

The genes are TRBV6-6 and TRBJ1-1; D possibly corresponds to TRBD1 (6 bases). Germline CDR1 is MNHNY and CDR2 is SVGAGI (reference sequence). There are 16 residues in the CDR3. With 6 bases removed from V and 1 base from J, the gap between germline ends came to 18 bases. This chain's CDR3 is CASSSAPGGENTEAFF. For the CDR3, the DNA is TGTGCCAGCAGCTCTGCCCCGGGGGGCGAGAACACTGAAGCTTTCTTT.

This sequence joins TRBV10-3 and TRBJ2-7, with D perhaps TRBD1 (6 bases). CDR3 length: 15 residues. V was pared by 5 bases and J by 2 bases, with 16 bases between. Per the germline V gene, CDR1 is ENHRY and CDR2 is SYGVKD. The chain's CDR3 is CAISTSRQATYEQYF. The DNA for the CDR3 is TGTGCCATCAGTACCTCACGACAGGCCACCTACGAGCAGTACTTC.

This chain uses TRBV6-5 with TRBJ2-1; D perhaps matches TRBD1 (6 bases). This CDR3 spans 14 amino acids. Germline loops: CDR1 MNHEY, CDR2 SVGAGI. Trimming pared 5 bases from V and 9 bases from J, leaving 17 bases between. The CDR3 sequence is CASSAYHGGTEQFF. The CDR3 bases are TGTGCCAGCAGTGCCTATCATGGGGGCACTGAGCAGTTCTTC.

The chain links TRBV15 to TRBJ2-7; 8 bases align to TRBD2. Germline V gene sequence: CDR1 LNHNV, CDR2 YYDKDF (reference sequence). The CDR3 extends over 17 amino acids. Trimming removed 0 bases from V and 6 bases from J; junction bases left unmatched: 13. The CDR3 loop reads CATSRDFEAGVSSEQYF. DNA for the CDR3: TGTGCCACCAGCAGAGATTTCGAAGCGGGAGTTTCAAGCGAGCAGTACTTC.

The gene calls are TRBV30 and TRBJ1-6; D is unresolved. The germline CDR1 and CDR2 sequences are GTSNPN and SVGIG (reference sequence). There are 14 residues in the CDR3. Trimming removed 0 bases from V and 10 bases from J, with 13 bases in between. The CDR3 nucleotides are TGTGCCTGGAGTGTACTGAGGGATGGATCACCCCTCCACTTT. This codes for CAWSVLRDGSPLHF.

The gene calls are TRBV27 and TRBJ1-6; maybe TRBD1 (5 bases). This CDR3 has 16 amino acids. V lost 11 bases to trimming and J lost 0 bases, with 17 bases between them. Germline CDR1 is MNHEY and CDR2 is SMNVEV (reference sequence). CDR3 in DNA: TGTGCCTCCGCCTTATTCGACAGCTCCTATAATTCACCCCTCCACTTT. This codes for CASALFDSSYNSPLHF.

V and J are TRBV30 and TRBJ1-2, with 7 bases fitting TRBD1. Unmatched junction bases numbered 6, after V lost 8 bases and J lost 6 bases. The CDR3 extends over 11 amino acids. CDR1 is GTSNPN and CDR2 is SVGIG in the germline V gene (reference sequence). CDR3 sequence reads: CARTGENGYTF. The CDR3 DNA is TGTGCCCGAACAGGGGAGAATGGCTACACCTTC.

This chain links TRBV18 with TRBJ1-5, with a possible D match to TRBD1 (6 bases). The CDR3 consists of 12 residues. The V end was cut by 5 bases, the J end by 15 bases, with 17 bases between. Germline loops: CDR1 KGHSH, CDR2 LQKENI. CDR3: CASSNSGTDRHF. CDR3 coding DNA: TGTGCCAGCTCAAACTCGGGAACGGACAGGCATTTT.

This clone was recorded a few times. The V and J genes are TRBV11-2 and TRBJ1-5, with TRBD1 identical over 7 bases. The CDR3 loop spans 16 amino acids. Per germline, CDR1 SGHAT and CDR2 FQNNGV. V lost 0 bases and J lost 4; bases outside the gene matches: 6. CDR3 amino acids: CASSLEGGQTNQPQHF. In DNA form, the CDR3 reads TGTGCCAGCAGCTTAGAGGGGGGACAGACTAATCAGCCCCAGCATTTT.

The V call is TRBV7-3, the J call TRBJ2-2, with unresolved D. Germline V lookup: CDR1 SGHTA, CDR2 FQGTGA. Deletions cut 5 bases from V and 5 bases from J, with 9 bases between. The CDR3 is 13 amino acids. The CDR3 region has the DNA TGTGCCAGCAGCCCCCAACAAACCGGGGAGCTGTTTTTT. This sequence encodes CASSPQQTGELFF.

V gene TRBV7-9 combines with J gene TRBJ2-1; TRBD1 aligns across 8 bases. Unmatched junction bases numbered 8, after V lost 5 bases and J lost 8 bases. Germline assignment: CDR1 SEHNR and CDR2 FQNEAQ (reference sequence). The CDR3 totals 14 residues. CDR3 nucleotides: TGTGCCAGCAGCCCTGGGACAGGTGAGGATGAGCAGTTCTTC. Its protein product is CASSPGTGEDEQFF.

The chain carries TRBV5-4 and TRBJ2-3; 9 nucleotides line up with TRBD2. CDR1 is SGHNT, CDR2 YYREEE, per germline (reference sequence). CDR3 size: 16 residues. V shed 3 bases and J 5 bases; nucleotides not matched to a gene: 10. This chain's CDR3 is CASSYTRGGAGDTQYF. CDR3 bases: TGTGCCAGCAGCTATACCCGCGGGGGGGCGGGAGATACGCAGTATTTT.

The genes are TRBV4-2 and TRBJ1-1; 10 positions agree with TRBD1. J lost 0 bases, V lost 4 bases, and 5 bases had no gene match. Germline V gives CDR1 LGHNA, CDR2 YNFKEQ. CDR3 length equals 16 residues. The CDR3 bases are TGTGCCAGCAGCCTTTTCGGACAGGGGGTGAACACTGAAGCTTTCTTT. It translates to CASSLFGQGVNTEAFF.

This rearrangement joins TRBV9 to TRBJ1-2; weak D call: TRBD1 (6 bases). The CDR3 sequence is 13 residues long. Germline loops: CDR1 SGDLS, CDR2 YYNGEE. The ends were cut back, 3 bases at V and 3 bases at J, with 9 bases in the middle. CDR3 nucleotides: TGTGCCAGCAGCGCCCGGACAGACTATGGCTACACCTTC. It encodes CASSARTDYGYTF.

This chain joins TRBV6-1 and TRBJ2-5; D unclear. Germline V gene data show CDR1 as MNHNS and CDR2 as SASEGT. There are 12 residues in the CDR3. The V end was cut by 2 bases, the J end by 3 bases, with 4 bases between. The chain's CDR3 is CASSELEETQYF. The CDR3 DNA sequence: TGTGCCAGCAGTGAATTAGAAGAGACCCAGTACTTC.

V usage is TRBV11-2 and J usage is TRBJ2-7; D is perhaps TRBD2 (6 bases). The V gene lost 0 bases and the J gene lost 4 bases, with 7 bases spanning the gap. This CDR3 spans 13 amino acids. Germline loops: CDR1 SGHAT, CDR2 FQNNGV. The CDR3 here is CASSLDGGYEQYF. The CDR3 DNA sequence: TGTGCCAGCAGCTTAGATGGGGGGTACGAGCAGTACTTC.

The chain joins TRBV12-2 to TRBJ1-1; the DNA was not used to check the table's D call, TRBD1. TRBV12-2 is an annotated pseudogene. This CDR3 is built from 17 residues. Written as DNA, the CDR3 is TGTGCAAGTCGTTTCGCACACCGGACAGGGAGGAACACTGAAGCTTTCTTT. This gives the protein CASRFAHRTGRNTEAFF.

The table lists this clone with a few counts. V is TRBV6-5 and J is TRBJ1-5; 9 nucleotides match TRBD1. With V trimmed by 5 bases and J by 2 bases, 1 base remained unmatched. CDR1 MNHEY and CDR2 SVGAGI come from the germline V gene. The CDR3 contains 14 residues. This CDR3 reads CASSTGGGNQPQHF. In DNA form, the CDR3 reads TGTGCCAGCAGTACAGGGGGCGGCAATCAGCCCCAGCATTTT.

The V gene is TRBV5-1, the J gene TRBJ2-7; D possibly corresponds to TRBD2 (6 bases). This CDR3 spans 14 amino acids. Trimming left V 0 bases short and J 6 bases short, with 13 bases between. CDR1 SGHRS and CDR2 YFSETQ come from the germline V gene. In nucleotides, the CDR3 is TGCGCCAGCAGCTTGGGGGGGACTCCCGGCGAGCAGTACTTC. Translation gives CASSLGGTPGEQYF.

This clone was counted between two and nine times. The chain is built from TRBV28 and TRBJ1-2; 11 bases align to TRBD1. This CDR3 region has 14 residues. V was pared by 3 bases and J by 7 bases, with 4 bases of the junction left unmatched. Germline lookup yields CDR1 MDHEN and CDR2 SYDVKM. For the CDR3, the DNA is TGTGCCAGCAGTTTTGGACAGGGGGCGTTTGGCTACACCTTC. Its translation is CASSFGQGAFGYTF.

As DNA, the CDR3 is TGTGCCAGCAGCTATGACAGGGAACAGCCCCAGCATTTT. It codes for CASSYDREQPQHF. The rearrangement links TRBV5-4 to TRBJ1-5, with 7 bases lining up with TRBD1. CDR3 length equals 13 residues. The V gene's germline CDR1 is SGHNT and CDR2 YYREEE (reference sequence). Trimming removed 3 bases from V and 7 bases from J; junction bases left unmatched: 4.

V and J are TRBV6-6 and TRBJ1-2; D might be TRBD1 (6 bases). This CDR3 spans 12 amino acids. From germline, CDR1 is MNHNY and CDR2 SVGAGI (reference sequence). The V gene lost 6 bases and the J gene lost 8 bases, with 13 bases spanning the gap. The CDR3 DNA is TGTGCCAGCAGCCCTGATGGACAGGGCTACACCTTC. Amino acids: CASSPDGQGYTF.

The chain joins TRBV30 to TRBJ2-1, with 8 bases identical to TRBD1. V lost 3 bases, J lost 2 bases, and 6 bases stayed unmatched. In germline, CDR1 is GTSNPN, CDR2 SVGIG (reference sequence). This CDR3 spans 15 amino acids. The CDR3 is CAWSRGTGAYNEQFF. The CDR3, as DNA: TGTGCCTGGAGCAGGGGGACAGGAGCCTACAATGAGCAGTTCTTC. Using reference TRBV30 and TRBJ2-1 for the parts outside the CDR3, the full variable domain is SQTIHQWPATLVQPVGSPLSLECTVEGTSNPNLYWYRQAAGRGLQLLFYSVGIGQISSEVPQNLSASRPQDRQFILSSKKLLLSDSGFYLCAWSRGTGAYNEQFFGPGTRLTVL.

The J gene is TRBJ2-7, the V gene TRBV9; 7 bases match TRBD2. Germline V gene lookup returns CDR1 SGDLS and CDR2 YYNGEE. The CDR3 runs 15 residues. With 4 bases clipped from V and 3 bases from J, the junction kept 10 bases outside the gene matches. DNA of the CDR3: TGTGCCAGCAGCCCAGAAGGCGGGAGTTACTACGAGCAGTACTTC. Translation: CASSPEGGSYYEQYF.

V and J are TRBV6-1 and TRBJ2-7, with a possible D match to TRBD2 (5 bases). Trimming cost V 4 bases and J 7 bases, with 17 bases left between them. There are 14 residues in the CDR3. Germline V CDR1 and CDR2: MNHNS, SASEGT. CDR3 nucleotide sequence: TGTGCCAGCAGTGCTGTTCAAGGTACGGGGGAGCAGTACTTC. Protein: CASSAVQGTGEQYF.